This T cell receptor beta chain is drawn from a study of OX40 agonist ivuxolimab in advanced cancers. Study summary: Ivuxolimab, which patients received intravenously every 2 weeks, was dosed at 0.01 to 10 mg/kg. Eligibility admitted prior anti-PD-1, anti-PD-L1 or anti-CTLA-4 therapy; roughly 37% had some. Partial responses occurred in Three dose-escalation patients, one with hepatocellular carcinoma and two with cutaneous melanoma.

General study results and limits: CD4+ and CD8+ blood T cells expanded clonally by week 6 at 0.1 to 3.0 mg/kg.

Assay: immunoSEQ multiplex PCR; the TCRdb copy retains only in-frame clones and omits some. The sample contains fewer than 50,000 clones, approximately 78% of which appear only once. Notes on this clone: Its antigen remains unknown. The same CDR3 can be traced to other DNA sequences in this sample.

Sequencing was performed on CD4+ or CD8+ T cells sorted from blood, taken in a trial of the OX40 agonist ivuxolimab. The receptor was isolated from an adult with an advanced solid tumor such as melanoma, head and neck, liver or kidney cancer.

CDR3 in DNA: TGCGCCAGCAGCTTGGCCGTCGGGGCAGATACGCAGTATTTT. Translation gives CASSLAVGADTQYF. The V gene is TRBV5-1, the J gene TRBJ2-3, with D perhaps TRBD2 (5 bases). CDR3 length equals 14 residues. The germline gives CDR1 SGHRS, CDR2 YFSETQ. Trimming took off 0 bases at V and 4 bases at J, with 9 bases between the two ends. The full variable domain, completed using reference TRBV5-1 and TRBJ2-3, is KAGVTQTPRYLIKTRGQQVTLSCSPISGHRSVSWYQQTPGQGLQFLFEYFSETQRNKGNFPGRFSGRQFSNSRSEMNVSTLELGDSALYLCASSLAVGADTQYFGPGTRLTVL.